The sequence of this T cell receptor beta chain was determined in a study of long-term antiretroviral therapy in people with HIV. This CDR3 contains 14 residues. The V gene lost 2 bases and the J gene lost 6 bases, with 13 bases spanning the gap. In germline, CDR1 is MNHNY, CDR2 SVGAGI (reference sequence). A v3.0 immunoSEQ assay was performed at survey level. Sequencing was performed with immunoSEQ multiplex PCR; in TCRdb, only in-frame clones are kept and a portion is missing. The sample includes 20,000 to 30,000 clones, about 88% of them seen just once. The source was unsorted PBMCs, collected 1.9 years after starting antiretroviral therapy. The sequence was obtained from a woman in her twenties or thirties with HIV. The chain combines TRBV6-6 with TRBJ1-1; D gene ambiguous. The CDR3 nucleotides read TGTGCCAGCAGTTACCTCGATTCCACTCCTGAAGCTTTCTTT. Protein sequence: CASSYLDSTPEAFF.